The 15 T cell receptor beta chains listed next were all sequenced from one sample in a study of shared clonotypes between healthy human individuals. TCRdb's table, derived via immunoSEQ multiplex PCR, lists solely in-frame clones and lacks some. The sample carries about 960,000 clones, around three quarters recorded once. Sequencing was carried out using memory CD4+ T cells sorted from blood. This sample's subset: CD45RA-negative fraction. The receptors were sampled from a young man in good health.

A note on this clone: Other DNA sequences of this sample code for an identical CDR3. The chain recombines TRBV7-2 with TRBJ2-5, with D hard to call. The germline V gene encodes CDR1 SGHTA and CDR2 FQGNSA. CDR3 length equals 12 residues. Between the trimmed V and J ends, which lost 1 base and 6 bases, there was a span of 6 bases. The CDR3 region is CASSLGVQTQYF. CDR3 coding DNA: TGTGCCAGCAGCTTAGGAGTGCAGACCCAGTACTTC.

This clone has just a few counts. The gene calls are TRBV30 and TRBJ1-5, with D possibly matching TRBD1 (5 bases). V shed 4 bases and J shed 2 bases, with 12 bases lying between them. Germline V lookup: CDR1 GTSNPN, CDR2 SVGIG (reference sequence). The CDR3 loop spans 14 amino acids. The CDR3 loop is CAWNPGGGNQPQHF. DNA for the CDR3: TGTGCCTGGAATCCCGGGGGGGGCAATCAGCCCCAGCATTTT.

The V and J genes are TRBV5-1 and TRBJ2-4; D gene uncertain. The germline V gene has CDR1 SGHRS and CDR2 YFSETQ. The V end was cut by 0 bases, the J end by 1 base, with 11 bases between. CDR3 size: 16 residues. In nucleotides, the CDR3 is TGCGCCAGCAGCTTGGAAGGCAGCACGGCCAAAAACATTCAGTACTTC. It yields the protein CASSLEGSTAKNIQYF.

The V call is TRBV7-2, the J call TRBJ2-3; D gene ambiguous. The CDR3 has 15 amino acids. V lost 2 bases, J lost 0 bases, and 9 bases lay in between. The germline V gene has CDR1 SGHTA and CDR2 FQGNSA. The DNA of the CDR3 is TGTGCCAGCAGCTTAAACGGAGCCAGCACAGATACGCAGTATTTT. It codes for CASSLNGASTDTQYF. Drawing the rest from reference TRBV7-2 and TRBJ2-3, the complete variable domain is GAGVSQSPSNKVTEKGKDVELRCDPISGHTALYWYRQSLGQGLEFLIYFQGNSAPDKSGLPSDRFSAERTGGSVSTLTIQRTQQEDSAVYLCASSLNGASTDTQYFGPGTRLTVL.

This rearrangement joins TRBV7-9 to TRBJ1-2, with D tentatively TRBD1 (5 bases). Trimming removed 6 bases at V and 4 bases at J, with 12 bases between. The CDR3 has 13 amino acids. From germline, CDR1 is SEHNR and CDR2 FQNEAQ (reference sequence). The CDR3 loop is CASSSTGFYGYTF. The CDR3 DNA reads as TGTGCCAGCAGTTCTACAGGCTTCTATGGCTACACCTTC.

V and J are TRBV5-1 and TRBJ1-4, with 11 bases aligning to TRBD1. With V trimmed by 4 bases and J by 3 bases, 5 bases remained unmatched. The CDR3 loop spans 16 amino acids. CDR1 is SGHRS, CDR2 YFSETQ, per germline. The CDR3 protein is CASSPGTGGPNEKLFF. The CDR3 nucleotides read TGCGCCAGCAGCCCCGGGACAGGGGGGCCTAATGAAAAACTGTTTTTT.

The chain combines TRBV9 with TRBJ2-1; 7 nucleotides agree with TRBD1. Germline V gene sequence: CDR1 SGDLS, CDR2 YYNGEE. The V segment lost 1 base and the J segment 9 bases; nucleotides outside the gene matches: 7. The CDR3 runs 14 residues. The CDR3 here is CASSVSLGGGEQFF. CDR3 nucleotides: TGTGCCAGCAGCGTATCCCTAGGGGGCGGTGAGCAGTTCTTC.

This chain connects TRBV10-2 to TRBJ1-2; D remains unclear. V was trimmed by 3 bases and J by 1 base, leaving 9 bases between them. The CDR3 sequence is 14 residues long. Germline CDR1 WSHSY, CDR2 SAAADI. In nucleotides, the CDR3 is TGCGCCAGCAGTGAACCGCAGAGTAACTATGGCTACACCTTC. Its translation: CASSEPQSNYGYTF.

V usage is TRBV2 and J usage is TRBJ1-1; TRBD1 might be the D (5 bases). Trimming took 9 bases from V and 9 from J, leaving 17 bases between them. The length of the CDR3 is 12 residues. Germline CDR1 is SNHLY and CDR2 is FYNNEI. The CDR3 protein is CARIEGREKAFF. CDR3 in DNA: TGTGCCAGGATTGAGGGGCGCGAGAAAGCTTTCTTT.

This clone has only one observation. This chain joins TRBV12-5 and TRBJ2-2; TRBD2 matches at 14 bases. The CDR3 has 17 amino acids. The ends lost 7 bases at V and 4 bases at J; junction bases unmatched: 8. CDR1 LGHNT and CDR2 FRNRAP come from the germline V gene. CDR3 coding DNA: TGTGCTAGTGCTTCGGGACTAGCGGGGGTCGGCACCGGGGAGCTGTTTTTT. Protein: CASASGLAGVGTGELFF.

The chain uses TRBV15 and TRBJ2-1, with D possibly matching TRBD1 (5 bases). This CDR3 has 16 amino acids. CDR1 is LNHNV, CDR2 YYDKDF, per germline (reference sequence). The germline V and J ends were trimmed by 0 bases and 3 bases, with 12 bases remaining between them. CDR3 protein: CATSRDSGLLYNEQFF. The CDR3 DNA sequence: TGTGCCACCAGCAGAGATTCAGGGCTTCTCTACAATGAGCAGTTCTTC.

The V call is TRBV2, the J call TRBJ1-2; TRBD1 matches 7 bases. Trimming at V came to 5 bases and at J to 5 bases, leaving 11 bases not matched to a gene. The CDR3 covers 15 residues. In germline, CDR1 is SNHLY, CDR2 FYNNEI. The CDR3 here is CASSPEQGPGYGYTF. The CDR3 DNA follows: TGTGCCAGCAGTCCTGAACAGGGGCCAGGGTATGGCTACACCTTC.

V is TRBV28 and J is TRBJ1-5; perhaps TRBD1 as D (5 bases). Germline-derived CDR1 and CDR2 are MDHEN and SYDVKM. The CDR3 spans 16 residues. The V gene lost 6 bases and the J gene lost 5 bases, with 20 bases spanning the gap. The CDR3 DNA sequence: TGTGCCAGCAGGGGTTATGGGGGAGGTAGGGATCAGCCCCAGCATTTT. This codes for CASRGYGGGRDQPQHF. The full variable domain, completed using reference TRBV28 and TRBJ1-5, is DVKVTQSSRYLVKRTGEKVFLECVQDMDHENMFWYRQDPGLGLRLIYFSYDVKMKEKGDIPEGYSVSREKKERFSLILESASTNQTSMYLCASRGYGGGRDQPQHFGDGTRLSIL.

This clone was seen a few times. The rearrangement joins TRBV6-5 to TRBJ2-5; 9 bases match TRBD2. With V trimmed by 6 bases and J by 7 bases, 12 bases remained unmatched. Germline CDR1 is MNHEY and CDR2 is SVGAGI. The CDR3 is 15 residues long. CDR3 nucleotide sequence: TGTGCCAGCAGGATTGGACTAGCGCGTGGAGGGACCCAGTACTTC. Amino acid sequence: CASRIGLARGGTQYF.

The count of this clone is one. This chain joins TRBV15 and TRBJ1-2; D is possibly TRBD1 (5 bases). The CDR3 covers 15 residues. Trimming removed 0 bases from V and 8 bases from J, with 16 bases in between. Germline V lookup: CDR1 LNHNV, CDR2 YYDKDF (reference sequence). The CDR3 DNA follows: TGTGCCACCAGCAGAGATCTCTATGGGGCGGAAGGCTACACCTTC. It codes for CATSRDLYGAEGYTF.